This T cell receptor (beta chain) was retrieved from a study of early T cells in non-severe SARS-CoV-2 infection. Across the study: Bulk RNA isolated from unsorted whole blood underwent sequencing; chains were not paired. Findings and limits, study-wide: Clonotype matching in VDJdb favored anti-spike CD8 responses and did not capture private and CD4 specificities.

Molecules of cDNA were individually given unique molecular identifiers that were attached to them. From the 5' RACE reads, TCRdb called clonotypes with MiXCR, one entry per CDR3 protein. The sample includes more than 45,000 distinct CDR3 sequences, around 12% of them seen just once. As regards this clonotype: What it binds is not known.

This CDR3 has 13 amino acids. Germline CDR1 reads MDHEN; CDR2 reads SYDVKM. V was shortened by 4 bases and J by 8 bases, with 12 bases between the two germline ends. The sequence came from an adult who was a healthcare worker with PCR-confirmed SARS-CoV-2 infection or an uninfected control (not recorded which). This rearrangement joins TRBV28 to TRBJ2-1; perhaps TRBD2 as D (6 bases). Sequences were obtained from whole blood. This CDR3 reads CASSSAGRDEQFF. CDR3 sequence (DNA): TGTGCCAGCAGTTCTGCGGGACGGGATGAGCAGTTCTTC.